A single T cell receptor beta chain is shown here with its context. Antigen unknown. Trimming took off 6 bases at V and 3 bases at J, with 6 bases between the two ends. Germline assignment: CDR1 SGHTA and CDR2 FQGNSA. The CDR3 runs 13 residues. The sample comes from a study of regulatory T cells in long-lasting Graves disease. Specified time point: newly diagnosed GD, antithyroid drugs for less than 3 months. RNA from PBMCs was the source of the TCR library. Arm-PCR with iRepertoire HTBI primers amplified the CDR3 regions for these TCR beta libraries. Authors' data handling: Looking across samples, the authors found 55 to 70 TRBV and 12 to 15 TRBJ segments. TCRdb used MiXCR to reprocess the multiplex PCR reads, holding one entry per CDR3 protein. TCRdb, rather than the study authors, made the V and J calls. This table holds 360,000 or so distinct CDR3 sequences, 16% found once. Study-level findings and limits: Persistent patients had a count of shared public clonotypes (approximately 3,000) that exceeded that of new patients (about 970).

These sequences were also reported in another study, on T cells in Graves' hyperthyroidism and ophthalmopathy.

Sample: peripheral blood mononuclear cells (PBMCs), taken at new diagnosis, from a patient treated with antithyroid drugs. The rearrangement uses TRBV7-2 and TRBJ2-6, with unresolved D. The clonotype comes from a man in his forties or fifties with Graves disease. In nucleotides, the CDR3 is TGTGCCAGCAGACGTAATGGGGCCAACGTCCTGACTTTC. Protein sequence: CASRRNGANVLTF.